The 21 T cell receptor beta chains reported below all come from one sample, sequenced in a study of tumor and adjacent non-tumor tissue in lung cancer. TCRbeta libraries were built with three rounds of nested PCR, modified from ARM-PCR. TCRdb called the multiplex PCR reads again in MiXCR, with one record for every CDR3 protein. The data show approximately 130,000 distinct CDR3 sequences, 55% to 75% seen once. No cell sorting was done before RNA was extracted from the tissue. The sample was lung tumor tissue. The receptors were sampled from a man aged 30 to 39 with non-small cell lung cancer.

As regards this clonotype: The junction departs from germline at one end; a sequencing error may be responsible. The chain joins TRBV20-1 to TRBJ1-6; TRBD1 aligns across 7 bases. The CDR3 is 14 residues long. The germline gives CDR1 DFQATT, CDR2 SNEGSKA (reference sequence). The CDR3, as DNA: TGCAGTACTAGAGGTGAGGGGGCCAGCGGACCCCTCCACTTT. Translating it yields CSTRGEGASGPLHF.

Worth noting for this clonotype: Because the CDR3 is missing its conserved closing phenylalanine or tryptophan, this is likely a read error. The rearrangement joins TRBV6-6 to TRBJ2-7; D not resolved. V lost 6 bases, J lost 0 bases, and 12 bases lay in between. Germline CDR1 reads MNHNY; CDR2 reads SVGAGI (reference sequence). This CDR3 region has 14 residues. The DNA of the CDR3 is TGTGCCAGCAGCCGCGCTCGGAGCTCCTACGAGCAGTACTGC. It yields the protein CASSRARSSYEQYC.

Points on this clonotype: The junction departs from the called germline gene at one end, perhaps through a read error. As DNA, the CDR3 is TGCAGTGCTAGCTCAGGGGGCGTCGGCTATAGCTACACCTTC. Amino acid sequence: CSASSGGVGYSYTF. The chain employs TRBV20-1 and TRBJ1-2; 8 bases match TRBD1. The CDR3 has 14 residues. CDR1 and CDR2 from the germline V gene are DFQATT and SNEGSKA (reference sequence).

This clonotype was observed a handful of times. This sequence joins TRBV11-1 and TRBJ2-3; TRBD2 might be the D (5 bases). V was shortened by 0 bases and J by 7 bases, with 8 bases between the two germline ends. Germline V gives CDR1 SGHAT, CDR2 FQDESV (reference sequence). The CDR3 totals 13 residues. CDR3 in amino acids: CASSLAPGNTQYF. In nucleotides, the CDR3 is TGTGCCAGCAGCTTAGCCCCGGGGAATACGCAGTATTTT. Filled out from reference TRBV11-1 and TRBJ2-3, the complete variable domain reads EAEVAQSPRYKITEKSQAVAFWCDPISGHATLYWYRQILGQGPELLVQFQDESVVDDSQLPKDRFSAERLKGVDSTLKIQPAELGDSAMYLCASSLAPGNTQYFGPGTRLTVL.

As to this clonotype: A much larger clone sits a single nucleotide away, making a read error possible. The chain joins TRBV20-1 to TRBJ2-5, with a tentative D call TRBD2 (5 bases). Trimming removed 8 bases from V and 3 bases from J, with 16 bases in between. The CDR3 sequence is 13 residues long. In germline, CDR1 is DFQATT, CDR2 SNEGSKA (reference sequence). DNA for the CDR3: TGCAGTTCCGACGGGAACTTAGAAGAGACCCAGTACTTC. This translates into CSSDGNLEETQYF.

To note about this clonotype: Because the CDR3 is missing its conserved closing phenylalanine or tryptophan, this is likely a read error. The V and J genes are TRBV7-8 and TRBJ1-5; 7 bases map to TRBD1. The ends lost 5 bases at V and 5 bases at J; junction bases unmatched: 6. The germline gives CDR1 SGHVS, CDR2 FQNEAQ. The CDR3 is 14 residues long. CDR3 nucleotide sequence: TGTGCCAGCAGCCCGGACAGGTTCGATCAGCCCCAGCATATT. It specifies CASSPDRFDQPQHI.

This clonotype was seen at least ten times. This chain connects TRBV12-3 or TRBV12-4 to TRBJ2-3; 10 nucleotides agree with TRBD2. V was pared by 5 bases and J by 9 bases, with 2 bases of the junction left unmatched. The CDR3 length is 12 residues. The DNA for the CDR3 is TGTGCCAGCAGTCCACTAGCGGGGACGCAGTATTTT. This translates into CASSPLAGTQYF.

Comments on this clonotype: At one end the junction does not follow the germline gene, possibly because of a read error. The chain couples TRBV6-5 to TRBJ2-5; no reliable D call. This CDR3 spans 14 amino acids. CDR1 and CDR2 from the germline V gene are MNHEY and SVGAGI. DNA for the CDR3: TGTGCCAGCAGACCCCCGGGCCCTCAAGAGGCCCAGTACTTC. This translates into CASRPPGPQEAQYF.

Regarding this clonotype: A junction end diverges from the germline sequence, so it may reflect a read error. CDR3 bases: TGTGCCAGCAGCGCCGACACGTATCAAGAGACCCAGCGCTTC. Amino acid sequence: CASSADTYQETQRF. This chain connects TRBV11-1 to TRBJ2-5; D uncertain. The CDR3 sequence is 14 residues long. Germline values: CDR1 SGHAT, CDR2 FQDESV (reference sequence). The full variable domain, completed using reference TRBV11-1 and TRBJ2-5, is EAEVAQSPRYKITEKSQAVAFWCDPISGHATLYWYRQILGQGPELLVQFQDESVVDDSQLPKDRFSAERLKGVDSTLKIQPAELGDSAMYLCASSADTYQETQRFGPGTRLLVL.

In this sample, this clonotype turned up once. The junction departs from germline at one end; a sequencing error may be responsible. The rearrangement links TRBV20-1 to TRBJ2-3; weak D call: TRBD1 (6 bases). CDR3 length: 14 amino acids. The germline V gene encodes CDR1 DFQATT and CDR2 SNEGSKA (reference sequence). The CDR3 loop reads CSARARGNTDAQYF. CDR3 nucleotides: TGCAGTGCAAGGGCGAGGGGGAACACAGATGCGCAGTATTTT.

Details on this clonotype: A much more abundant neighbour one base away suggests this may be a read error. The chain carries TRBV4-3 and TRBJ2-7, with a tentative D call TRBD2 (7 bases). The DNA matches TRBJ2-1 better at its end, which makes the J call doubtful. The CDR3 sequence is 14 residues long. Germline values: CDR1 LGHNA, CDR2 YSLEER. The CDR3 coding sequence is TGCGCCAGCAGTAGATCGGGGGGCAGTTACGAGCAGTTCTTC. Residues: CASSRSGGSYEQFF.

Points on this clonotype: A read error may produce the germline difference seen at one junction end. The CDR3 loop reads CCATYRAEKLFF. The DNA of the CDR3 is TGTTGTGCTACTTATCGGGCTGAAAAACTGTTTTTT. The chain joins TRBV20-1 to TRBJ1-4; no clear D. This CDR3 is 12 amino acids long. CDR1 DFQATT and CDR2 SNEGSKA come from the germline V gene (reference sequence).

Worth noting for this clonotype: This may be a read error: a much more frequent sequence differs by one nucleotide. The V and J genes are TRBV30 and TRBJ2-1; 8 nucleotides align to TRBD2. The trim removed 2 bases at V and 8 bases at J, leaving 11 bases unmatched. Germline loops: CDR1 GTSNPN, CDR2 SVGIG (reference sequence). The CDR3 totals 15 residues. CDR3 protein: CAWSTMGLVGDEQFF. In DNA, the CDR3 is TGTGCCTGGAGTACCATGGGACTAGTGGGAGATGAGCAGTTCTTC.

The sample holds a few counts of this clonotype. Here the CDR3 DNA reads TGTGCCAGCAGCTTAGTGGTCAGCTCCTACGAGCAGTACTTC. This translates into CASSLVVSSYEQYF. This sequence joins TRBV13 and TRBJ2-7; D unclear. The CDR3 has 14 amino acids. Germline V CDR1 and CDR2: PRHDT, FYEKMQ (reference sequence). The germline V and J ends were trimmed by 1 base and 0 bases, with 7 bases remaining between them.

This clonotype was seen only once. As DNA, the CDR3 is TGCGCCAGCAGCTTGGACCTATTGGGAGGCTACGAGCAGTACTTC. Encoded protein: CASSLDLLGGYEQYF. The V and J genes are TRBV5-1 and TRBJ2-7; D is perhaps TRBD2 (6 bases). CDR1 and CDR2 (germline): SGHRS, YFSETQ. Trimming took 0 bases from V and 3 from J, leaving 13 bases between them. The CDR3 sequence is 15 residues long.

The V and J genes are TRBV7-2 and TRBJ2-1, with D unclear. The CDR3 sequence is 14 residues long. The V gene's germline CDR1 is SGHTA and CDR2 FQGNSA. Deletions cut 3 bases from V and 4 bases from J, with 10 bases between. The CDR3 coding sequence is TGTGCCAGCAGCTTTGTAAAAGGGTACAATGAGCAGTTCTTC. The encoded protein is CASSFVKGYNEQFF.

At least ten counts were recorded for this clonotype. The chain recombines TRBV6-5 with TRBJ2-7; 9 nucleotides line up with TRBD1. J was trimmed by 5 bases and V by 5 bases; bases with no gene match: 7. Germline V CDR1 and CDR2: MNHEY, SVGAGI. The CDR3 loop spans 14 amino acids. The CDR3 loop is CASSGTGGSDEQYF. The CDR3 nucleotides read TGTGCCAGCAGTGGAACAGGGGGCTCAGACGAGCAGTACTTC.

The chain uses TRBV11-2 and TRBJ2-7; D remains ambiguous. CDR1 is SGHAT and CDR2 is FQNNGV in the germline V gene. V dropped 10 bases and J dropped 5 bases, with 24 bases sitting between them. The CDR3 loop spans 15 amino acids. CDR3 region: CATSRDYGSNHEQYF. In DNA, the CDR3 is TGTGCCACCAGTAGGGATTATGGAAGCAACCACGAGCAGTACTTC.

Concerning this clonotype itself: A read error may explain this, as a much larger clone is one base away. The chain carries TRBV4-2 and TRBJ2-1; D is perhaps TRBD2 (7 bases). Germline assignment: CDR1 LGHNA and CDR2 YNFKEQ. CDR3 length: 17 residues. Trimming removed 4 bases at V and 4 bases at J, with 20 bases between. This chain's CDR3 is CASSRPRGSGNYNEQFF. CDR3 DNA sequence: TGTGCCAGCAGCCGTCCAAGGGGGAGCGGGAATTACAATGAGCAGTTCTTC.

Worth noting for this clonotype: At one end the junction does not follow the germline gene, possibly because of a read error. The rearrangement links TRBV20-1 to TRBJ2-1, with D uncertain. The CDR3 has 14 amino acids. Germline lookup yields CDR1 DFQATT and CDR2 SNEGSKA (reference sequence). CDR3 amino acids: CSATRRFSYNKQFF. As DNA, the CDR3 is TGCAGTGCTACCAGGAGATTCAGCTACAATAAGCAGTTCTTC.

This chain connects TRBV6-5 to TRBJ2-7, with 8 nucleotides matching TRBD1. Germline trimming cut 5 bases from V and 2 bases from J; bases unmatched to any gene: 2. CDR1 and CDR2 from the germline V gene are MNHEY and SVGAGI. The CDR3 loop spans 13 amino acids. CDR3 region: CASSNRGAYEQYF. The CDR3 DNA follows: TGTGCCAGCAGTAACAGGGGGGCCTACGAGCAGTACTTC.